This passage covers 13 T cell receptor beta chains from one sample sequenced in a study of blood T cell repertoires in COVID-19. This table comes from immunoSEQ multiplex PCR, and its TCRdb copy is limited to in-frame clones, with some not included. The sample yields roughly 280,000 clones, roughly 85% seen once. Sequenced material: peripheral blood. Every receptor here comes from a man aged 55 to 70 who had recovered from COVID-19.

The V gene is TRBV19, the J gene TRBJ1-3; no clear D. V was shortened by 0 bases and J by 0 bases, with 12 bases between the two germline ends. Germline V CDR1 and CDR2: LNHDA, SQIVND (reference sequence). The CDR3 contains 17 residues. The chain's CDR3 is CASSIEVSRASGNTIYF. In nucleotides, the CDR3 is TGTGCCAGTAGTATAGAAGTATCGCGGGCCTCTGGAAACACCATATATTTT.

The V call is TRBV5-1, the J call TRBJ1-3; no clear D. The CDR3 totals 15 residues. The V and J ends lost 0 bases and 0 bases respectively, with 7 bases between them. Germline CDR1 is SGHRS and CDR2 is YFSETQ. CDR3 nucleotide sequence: TGCGCCAGCAGCTTGGCTCCAGTCTCTGGAAACACCATATATTTT. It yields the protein CASSLAPVSGNTIYF.

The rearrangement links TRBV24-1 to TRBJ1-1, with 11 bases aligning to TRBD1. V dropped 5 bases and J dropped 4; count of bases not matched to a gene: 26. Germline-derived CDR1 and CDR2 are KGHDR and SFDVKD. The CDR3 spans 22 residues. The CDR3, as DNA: TGTGCCACCAGTGCCCTGGACAGGGGGCGCCCGCCCGGCTTTCCGCTGCTCACTGAAGCTTTCTTT. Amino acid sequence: CATSALDRGRPPGFPLLTEAFF.

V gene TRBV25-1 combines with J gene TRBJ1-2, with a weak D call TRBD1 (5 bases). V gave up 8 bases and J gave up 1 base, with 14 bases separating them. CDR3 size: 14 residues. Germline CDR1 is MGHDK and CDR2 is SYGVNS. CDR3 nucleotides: TGTGCCAGCTCGCGGGCGGGGGTTAACTATGGCTACACCTTC. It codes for CASSRAGVNYGYTF.

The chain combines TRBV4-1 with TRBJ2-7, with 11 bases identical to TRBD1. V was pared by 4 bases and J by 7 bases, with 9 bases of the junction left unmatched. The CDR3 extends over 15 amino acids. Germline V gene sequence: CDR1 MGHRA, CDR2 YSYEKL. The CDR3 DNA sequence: TGCGCCAGCAGCCTATCCCGGGACAGGGGGACAGAGCAGTACTTC. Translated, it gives CASSLSRDRGTEQYF.

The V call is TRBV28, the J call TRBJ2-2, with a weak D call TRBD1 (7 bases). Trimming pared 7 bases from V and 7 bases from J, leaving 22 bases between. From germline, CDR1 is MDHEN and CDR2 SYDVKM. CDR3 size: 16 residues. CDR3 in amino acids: CASTPGGLTRGGELFF. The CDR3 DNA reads TGTGCCAGCACCCCAGGGGGACTTACTAGGGGCGGGGAGCTGTTTTTT.

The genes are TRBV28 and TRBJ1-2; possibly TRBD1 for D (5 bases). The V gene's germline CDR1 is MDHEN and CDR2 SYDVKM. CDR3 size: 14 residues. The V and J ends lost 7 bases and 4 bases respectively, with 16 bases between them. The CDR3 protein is CASTLVGVGYGYTF. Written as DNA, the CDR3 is TGTGCCAGCACCTTAGTAGGGGTTGGCTATGGCTACACCTTC.

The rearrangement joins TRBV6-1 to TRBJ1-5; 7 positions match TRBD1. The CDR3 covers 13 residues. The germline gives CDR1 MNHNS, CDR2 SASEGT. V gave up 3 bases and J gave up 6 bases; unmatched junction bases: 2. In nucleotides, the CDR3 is TGTGCCAGCAGTGAGAGGACAGGTCAGCCCCAGCATTTT. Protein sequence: CASSERTGQPQHF.

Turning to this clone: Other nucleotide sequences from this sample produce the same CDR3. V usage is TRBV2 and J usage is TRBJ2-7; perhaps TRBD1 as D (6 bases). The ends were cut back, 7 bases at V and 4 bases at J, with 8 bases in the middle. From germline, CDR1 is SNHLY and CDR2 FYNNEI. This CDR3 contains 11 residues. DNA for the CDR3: TGTGCCAGCAAACAGGGATACGAGCAGTACTTC. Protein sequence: CASKQGYEQYF. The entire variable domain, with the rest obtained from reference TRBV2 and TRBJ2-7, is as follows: EPEVTQTPSHQVTQMGQEVILRCVPISNHLYFYWYRQILGQKVEFLVSFYNNEISEKSEIFDDQFSVERPDGSNFTLKIRSTKLEDSAMYFCASKQGYEQYFGPGTRLTVT.

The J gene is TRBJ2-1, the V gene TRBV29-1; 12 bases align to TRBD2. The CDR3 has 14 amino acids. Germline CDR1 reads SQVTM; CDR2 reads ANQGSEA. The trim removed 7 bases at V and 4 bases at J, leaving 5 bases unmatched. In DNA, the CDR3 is TGCAGCGCACGGACTAGCGGGATATACAATGAGCAGTTCTTC. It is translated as CSARTSGIYNEQFF.

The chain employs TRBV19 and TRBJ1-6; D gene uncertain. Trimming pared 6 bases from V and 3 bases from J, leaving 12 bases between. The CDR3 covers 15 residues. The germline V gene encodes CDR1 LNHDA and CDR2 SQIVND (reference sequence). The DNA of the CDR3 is TGTGCCAGTAGGAGCCACGTAAGCTATAATTCACCCCTCCACTTT. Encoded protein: CASRSHVSYNSPLHF.

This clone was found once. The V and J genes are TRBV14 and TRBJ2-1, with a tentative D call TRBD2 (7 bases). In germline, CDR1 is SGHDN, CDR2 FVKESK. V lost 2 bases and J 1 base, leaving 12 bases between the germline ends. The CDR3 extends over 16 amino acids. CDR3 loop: CASSQLGGLSYNEQFF. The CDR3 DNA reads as TGTGCCAGCAGCCAACTGGGGGGGCTTTCCTACAATGAGCAGTTCTTC.

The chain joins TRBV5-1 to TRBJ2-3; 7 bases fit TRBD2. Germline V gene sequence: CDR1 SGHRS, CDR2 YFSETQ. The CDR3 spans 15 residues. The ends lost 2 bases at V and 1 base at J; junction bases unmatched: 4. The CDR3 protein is CASSFGRGGTDTQYF. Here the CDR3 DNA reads TGCGCCAGCAGCTTCGGACGGGGGGGCACAGATACGCAGTATTTT.